One sample yielded the 23 T cell receptor beta chains listed below, sequenced in a study of blood T cell repertoires in COVID-19 (dated by TCRdb to the early 2020s). The receptor library was made with the immunoSEQ multiplex PCR assay. TCRdb obtained this table from immuneACCESS and retained in-frame rearrangements with V and J assigned. These tables miss some clones; where compared with another copy, unresolved V genes account for less than half of the shortfall, and the remainder is unexplained. The sample table lists around 53,000 clones, 75% to 80% of them with a count of one. Of the sample, roughly a fifth falls within the top ten clones. Sequenced: peripheral blood. The receptors were sampled from a man between 45 and 60 years old with active or convalescent COVID-19.

The chain has TRBV3-1 (or the pseudogene TRBV3-2) and TRBJ2-1; tentatively, D is TRBD2 (6 bases). This CDR3 has 15 residues. Trimming cost V 2 bases and J 4 bases, with 12 bases left between them. From germline, CDR1 is LGHDT and CDR2 YNNKEL (reference sequence). The CDR3 protein is CASSQKRASYNEQFF. DNA for the CDR3: TGTGCCAGCAGCCAAAAGCGGGCATCTTACAATGAGCAGTTCTTC.

This sequence joins TRBV10-3 and TRBJ2-1; perhaps TRBD2 as D (5 bases). V was shortened by 6 bases and J by 5 bases, with 17 bases between the two germline ends. This CDR3 is built from 15 residues. CDR1 and CDR2 (germline): ENHRY, SYGVKD. The CDR3: CAISKASGMNNEQFF. The DNA for the CDR3 is TGTGCCATCAGCAAGGCTTCCGGGATGAACAATGAGCAGTTCTTC.

This clone was counted a few times. The rearrangement joins TRBV11-2 to TRBJ2-5, with TRBD2 identical over 7 bases. V gave up 3 bases and J gave up 2 bases; unmatched junction bases: 3. In germline, CDR1 is SGHAT, CDR2 FQNNGV. The CDR3 contains 14 residues. This CDR3 is CASSLGGWQETQYF. CDR3 nucleotide sequence: TGTGCCAGCAGCTTGGGGGGGTGGCAAGAGACCCAGTACTTC.

For the CDR3, the DNA is TGTGCCAGCAGGATCGGCTCCTACGAGCAGTACTTC. This encodes CASRIGSYEQYF. The chain links TRBV5-6 to TRBJ2-7; D gene unclear. With 5 bases removed from V and 0 bases from J, the gap between germline ends came to 6 bases. Per the germline V gene, CDR1 is SGHDT and CDR2 is YYEEEE. The CDR3 totals 12 residues.

The rearrangement uses TRBV3-1 (or the pseudogene TRBV3-2) and TRBJ1-4; 8 bases map to TRBD1. CDR1 is LGHDT and CDR2 is YNNKEL in the germline V gene (reference sequence). CDR3 length: 14 amino acids. Trimming removed 4 bases from V and 8 bases from J; junction bases left unmatched: 6. This CDR3 is CASSRDTGGEKLFF. The CDR3 coding sequence is TGTGCCAGCAGCCGAGACACAGGGGGGGAAAAACTGTTTTTT.

In its sample, this clone was seen a few times. The chain carries TRBV5-4 and TRBJ2-2; 9 positions agree with TRBD1. CDR1 is SGHNT, CDR2 YYREEE, per germline (reference sequence). The CDR3 covers 17 residues. The V and J ends lost 4 bases and 3 bases, in that order; junction bases with no gene match: 10. DNA of the CDR3: TGTGCCAGCAGCCCACGAAGACAGGGGGGAGACACCGGGGAGCTGTTTTTT. Its translation: CASSPRRQGGDTGELFF.

The chain couples TRBV6-5 to TRBJ2-7; TRBD1 matches 10 bases. Germline loops: CDR1 MNHEY, CDR2 SVGAGI. The CDR3 has 15 residues. V lost 4 bases and J lost 1; bases outside the gene matches: 4. CDR3 loop: CASSSRQGASYEQYF. The CDR3 coding sequence is TGTGCCAGCAGTTCAAGACAGGGGGCTTCCTACGAGCAGTACTTC.

The rearrangement uses TRBV7-2 and TRBJ2-7; possible D gene TRBD2, 5 bases. Germline V gives CDR1 SGHTA, CDR2 FQGNSA. With 6 bases removed from V and 0 bases from J, the gap between germline ends came to 12 bases. The CDR3 consists of 14 residues. CDR3 residues: CASRVGGSSYEQYF. The DNA of the CDR3 is TGTGCCAGCAGGGTCGGTGGGAGCTCCTACGAGCAGTACTTC.

This chain connects TRBV5-5 to TRBJ1-6; TRBD1 might be the D (5 bases). V was pared by 3 bases and J by 3 bases, with 13 bases between. This CDR3 is 16 amino acids long. Germline CDR1 SGHKS, CDR2 YYEKEE (reference sequence). CDR3 in DNA: TGTGCCAGCAGCTCGGGCGCGGGGGACTATAATTCACCCCTCCACTTT. It is translated as CASSSGAGDYNSPLHF.

This clone was seen a handful of times. CDR3 DNA sequence: TGCGCCAGCAGCTTTGCAGGGACTGGAAACACCATATATTTT. This encodes CASSFAGTGNTIYF. The V call is TRBV5-1, the J call TRBJ1-3; D might be TRBD1 (5 bases). The CDR3 contains 14 residues. V gave up 2 bases and J gave up 2 bases, with 8 bases separating them. From germline, CDR1 is SGHRS and CDR2 YFSETQ.

This chain links TRBV5-1 with TRBJ2-7; no definite D call. With 4 bases removed from V and 0 bases from J, the gap between germline ends came to 8 bases. CDR3 length equals 13 residues. Germline V gene data show CDR1 as SGHRS and CDR2 as YFSETQ. The CDR3 region has the DNA TGCGCCAGCAGCACCGGTGGCTCCTACGAGCAGTACTTC. Amino acids: CASSTGGSYEQYF. Variable domain in full (rest from reference TRBV5-1 and TRBJ2-7): KAGVTQTPRYLIKTRGQQVTLSCSPISGHRSVSWYQQTPGQGLQFLFEYFSETQRNKGNFPGRFSGRQFSNSRSEMNVSTLELGDSALYLCASSTGGSYEQYFGPGTRLTVT.

This sequence joins TRBV7-3 and TRBJ2-1; D not certain. V gave up 1 base and J gave up 3 bases, with 7 bases separating them. The germline V gene has CDR1 SGHTA and CDR2 FQGTGA. The CDR3 has 14 amino acids. CDR3 DNA: TGTGCCAGCAGCTTAATCCCCTACTACAATGAGCAGTTCTTC. Translating gives CASSLIPYYNEQFF.

The chain has TRBV15 and TRBJ2-7; TRBD1 aligns across 7 bases. The CDR3 has 15 amino acids. CDR1 and CDR2 (germline): LNHNV, YYDKDF (reference sequence). Trimming took 4 bases from V and 0 from J; bases not matched to a gene: 6. CDR3 in DNA: TGTGCCACCAGCAAAGACAGGGCTAACTCCTACGAGCAGTACTTC. Amino acids: CATSKDRANSYEQYF.

The chain has TRBV29-1 and TRBJ2-5; TRBD1 agrees at 10 bases. Germline V gives CDR1 SQVTM, CDR2 ANQGSEA. The CDR3 loop spans 12 amino acids. V trimming: 7 bases; J trimming: 4 bases; junction bases outside the gene matches: 3. CDR3 coding DNA: TGCAGCGCAGGGACAGGGGCAGAGACCCAGTACTTC. It is translated as CSAGTGAETQYF.

V is TRBV7-6 and J is TRBJ1-1; no clear D. CDR1 SGHVS and CDR2 FNYEAQ come from the germline V gene. The CDR3 has 13 residues. V was clipped by 8 bases and J by 0 bases, with 10 bases between them. The CDR3 region has the DNA TGTGCCAGCCGAAGTAACTTGAACACTGAAGCTTTCTTT. This translates into CASRSNLNTEAFF. Based on the CDR3 plus reference TRBV7-6 and TRBJ1-1, the full variable domain is GAGVSQSPRYKVTKRGQDVALRCDPISGHVSLYWYRQALGQGPEFLTYFNYEAQQDKSGLPNDRFSAERPEGSISTLTIQRTEQRDSAMYRCASRSNLNTEAFFGQGTRLTVV.

DNA of the CDR3: TGTGCCAGCAGTTATAACCCGGAGGTATCTGCTGAAGCTTTCTTT. This sequence encodes CASSYNPEVSAEAFF. The chain has TRBV6-6 and TRBJ1-1; D unclear. V was trimmed by 3 bases and J by 6 bases, leaving 17 bases between them. Germline CDR1 is MNHNY and CDR2 is SVGAGI (reference sequence). This CDR3 region has 15 residues.

The table lists this clone with a few counts. This chain uses TRBV12-3 or TRBV12-4 with TRBJ2-3; D gene uncertain. This CDR3 region has 12 residues. The V and J ends lost 5 bases and 4 bases respectively, with 7 bases between them. The CDR3 spells CASSPLPDTQYF. DNA for the CDR3: TGTGCCAGCAGTCCTCTCCCAGATACGCAGTATTTT.

The CDR3 here is CSVETEMYNEQFF. In DNA, the CDR3 is TGCAGCGTTGAGACAGAAATGTACAATGAGCAGTTCTTC. The genes are TRBV29-1 and TRBJ2-1; perhaps TRBD1 as D (5 bases). The CDR3 extends over 13 amino acids. Germline V gives CDR1 SQVTM, CDR2 ANQGSEA. Trimming removed 3 bases from V and 4 bases from J, with 10 bases in between.

Remarks on this clone: One end of the junction fails to match germline, which may point to a read error. The V and J genes are TRBV2 and TRBJ1-2; weak D call: TRBD1 (5 bases). The CDR3 loop spans 13 amino acids. The germline V gene encodes CDR1 SNHLY and CDR2 FYNNEI. DNA for the CDR3: TGTGCCAGCAGTGAAAGGGGTGTGAGTGGCTACATCTTC. Encoded protein: CASSERGVSGYIF.

In this sample, this clone turned up once. The rearrangement uses TRBV2 and TRBJ1-4; TRBD1 is a possible D gene (5 bases). Between the trimmed V and J ends, which lost 6 bases and 7 bases, there was a span of 15 bases. The V gene's germline CDR1 is SNHLY and CDR2 FYNNEI. The CDR3 consists of 14 residues. The CDR3 reads CASRKTGRAEKLFF. For the CDR3, the DNA is TGTGCCAGCAGGAAGACGGGCAGGGCTGAAAAACTGTTTTTT.

This clone has just one count. The CDR3 loop reads CASGLGQYNSPLHF. CDR3 sequence (DNA): TGTGCTAGTGGTTTGGGACAGTATAATTCACCCCTCCACTTT. The V gene is TRBV12-5, the J gene TRBJ1-6, with TRBD1 as a possible D gene (5 bases). Germline CDR1 reads LGHNT; CDR2 reads FRNRAP. Trimming shortened V by 1 base and J by 4 bases, and 5 bases separated the two germline ends. CDR3 length equals 14 residues.

The CDR3 loop reads CASTLGAARTEAFF. Written as DNA, the CDR3 is TGTGCCAGTACCCTGGGGGCAGCTAGGACTGAAGCTTTCTTT. The chain recombines TRBV19 with TRBJ1-1; tentative D call: TRBD1 (6 bases). The CDR3 contains 14 residues. Germline-derived CDR1 and CDR2 are LNHDA and SQIVND (reference sequence). Between the trimmed V and J ends, which lost 7 bases and 5 bases, there was a span of 17 bases.

The rearrangement links TRBV5-4 to TRBJ2-5; D might be TRBD2 (5 bases). Trimming removed 4 bases from V and 4 bases from J, with 11 bases in between. The CDR3 loop spans 13 amino acids. The V gene's germline CDR1 is SGHNT and CDR2 YYREEE (reference sequence). The DNA of the CDR3 is TGTGCCAGCAGCCTCACTAGTGGAGAGACCCAGTACTTC. Protein: CASSLTSGETQYF. The entire variable domain, with the rest obtained from reference TRBV5-4 and TRBJ2-5, is as follows: ETGVTQSPTHLIKTRGQQVTLRCSSQSGHNTVSWYQQALGQGPQFIFQYYREEENGRGNFPPRFSGLQFPNYSSELNVNALELDDSALYLCASSLTSGETQYFGPGTRLLVL.